One sample yielded the 11 T cell receptor beta chains listed below, sequenced in a study of blood T cells in healthy people across ages. It was with a sample-barcoded 5' primer and a J-beta primer mix that a second PCR of roughly 6 to 11 cycles was run. TCRdb analysed the 5' RACE reads with MiXCR anew, one entry per CDR3 protein. The table has 1.2 million to 1.5 million distinct CDR3 sequences, approximately 59% seen once; the top ten hold 6.5% to 8.5%. The material sequenced was blood. These receptors originate from a man aged 18 to 30 in good health.

The chain has TRBV20-1 and TRBJ2-1, with D maybe TRBD2 (6 bases). From germline, CDR1 is DFQATT and CDR2 SNEGSKA (reference sequence). V lost 6 bases to trimming and J lost 2 bases, with 17 bases between them. The CDR3 totals 15 residues. CDR3 residues: CSANQGEVAYNEQFF. As DNA, the CDR3 is TGCAGTGCCAATCAAGGGGAGGTCGCCTACAATGAGCAGTTCTTC.

For the CDR3, the DNA is TGTGCCAGCAGCCCCGGGTCTAGCGGGAGGGCCCGGGGCTACAATGAGCAGTACTTC. Translated: CASSPGSSGRARGYNEQYF. The rearrangement joins TRBV9 to TRBJ2-1; 12 nucleotides line up with TRBD2. The J call may be faulty, since TRBJ2-7 better matches the DNA end. Germline CDR1 and CDR2: SGDLS and YYNGEE. The CDR3 is 19 residues long.

The chain carries TRBV9 and TRBJ2-2; tentatively, D is TRBD1 (6 bases). The CDR3 runs to 17 residues. Looked up from germline, CDR1 is SGDLS and CDR2 is YYNGEE. Trimming took 3 bases from V and 0 from J, leaving 15 bases between them. The CDR3 coding sequence is TGTGCCAGCAGCGCCCCCAGTGGGGGCGCGAACACCGGGGAGCTGTTTTTT. It translates to CASSAPSGGANTGELFF.

A few counts support this clonotype. The chain is built from TRBV29-1 and TRBJ2-1, with D possibly being TRBD1 or TRBD2 (6 bases each). The V gene lost 4 bases and the J gene lost 7 bases, with 17 bases spanning the gap. Germline V gene sequence: CDR1 SQVTM, CDR2 ANQGSEA. This CDR3 contains 14 residues. DNA of the CDR3: TGCAGCGTTGTGGGCCTTCAGGGGAGGAATGAGCAGTTCTTC. Translating it yields CSVVGLQGRNEQFF.

The chain employs TRBV28 and TRBJ2-4; no reliable D call. The DNA matches TRBJ2-7 better at its end, which makes the J call doubtful. This CDR3 region has 13 residues. In germline, CDR1 is MDHEN, CDR2 SYDVKM. The CDR3 reads CASSLLVGSEQYF. The CDR3 bases are TGTGCCAGCAGTTTACTCGTTGGGTCCGAGCAGTACTTC.

This clonotype has more than one count but fewer than ten. The chain joins TRBV5-1 to TRBJ2-7, with 10 positions matching TRBD2. The CDR3 covers 18 residues. Looked up from germline, CDR1 is SGHRS and CDR2 is YFSETQ. Trimming took 4 bases from V and 4 from J; bases not matched to a gene: 17. Here the CDR3 DNA reads TGCGCCAGCAGCCCCCCTCAACTAGCGGGAACCCTCCCTTACGAGCAGTACTTC. Translation gives CASSPPQLAGTLPYEQYF.

The chain uses TRBV20-1 and TRBJ2-7; D possibly matches TRBD1 or TRBD2 (5 bases each). The CDR3 has 13 amino acids. The germline V gene has CDR1 DFQATT and CDR2 SNEGSKA (reference sequence). V shed 1 base and J shed 4 bases, with 11 bases lying between them. CDR3 loop: CSARAGPRYEQYF. CDR3 bases: TGCAGTGCTAGAGCGGGACCGAGATACGAGCAGTACTTC.

The V gene is TRBV18, the J gene TRBJ1-2, with D tentatively TRBD1 (5 bases). Germline values: CDR1 KGHSH, CDR2 LQKENI. V shed 2 bases and J shed 6 bases, with 13 bases lying between them. CDR3 length: 14 amino acids. CDR3 in DNA: TGTGCCAGCTCACCAGGGACCGACGATCATGGCTACACCTTC. As protein: CASSPGTDDHGYTF. Full variable domain (rest looked up from reference TRBV18 and TRBJ1-2): NAGVMQNPRHLVRRRGQEARLRCSPMKGHSHVYWYRQLPEEGLKFMVYLQKENIIDESGMPKERFSAEFPKEGPSILRIQQVVRGDSAAYFCASSPGTDDHGYTFGSGTRLTVV.

For the CDR3, the DNA is TGCGCCAGCAGCCAAGATAGTAGCGGGACCCTCTACAATGAGCAGTTCTTC. This gives the protein CASSQDSSGTLYNEQFF. The chain has TRBV4-1 and TRBJ2-1; 8 positions agree with TRBD2. The V gene's germline CDR1 is MGHRA and CDR2 YSYEKL. CDR3 length: 17 amino acids. V shed 0 bases and J 3 bases; nucleotides not matched to a gene: 7.

The gene calls are TRBV15 and TRBJ2-5; D is unclear. Trimming removed 1 base at V and 0 bases at J, with 9 bases between. The germline V gene has CDR1 LNHNV and CDR2 YYDKDF (reference sequence). The CDR3 spans 15 residues. CDR3 DNA: TGTGCCACCAGCAGAGCACGATGGCACCAAGAGACCCAGTACTTC. This codes for CATSRARWHQETQYF.

The J gene is TRBJ1-2, the V gene TRBV20-1; no clear D gene. Trimming shortened V by 2 bases and J by 2 bases, and 6 bases separated the two germline ends. The germline gives CDR1 DFQATT, CDR2 SNEGSKA (reference sequence). This CDR3 comprises 12 residues. The DNA of the CDR3 is TGCAGTGCTAGAAAGGAAAACTATGGCTACACCTTC. Amino acid sequence: CSARKENYGYTF.